This T cell receptor beta chain was profiled in a study of blood T cell repertoires in COVID-19. Repertoires were generated with immunoSEQ multiplex PCR, while TCRdb's copy carries only in-frame clones and drops some. This sample has 45,000 to 65,000 clones; roughly 86% occur once, and the top ten carry 7.5% to 10%. The receptor's source is an elderly man with active or convalescent COVID-19. The sample comprised peripheral blood.

The CDR3: CASSISRETQYF. In DNA form, the CDR3 reads TGTGCCAGCAGCATTAGTCGGGAGACCCAGTACTTC. This chain links TRBV7-2 with TRBJ2-5; the D is unclear. CDR1 SGHTA and CDR2 FQGNSA come from the germline V gene. This CDR3 region has 12 residues. V was cut by 5 bases and J by 5 bases, with 9 bases left in between.